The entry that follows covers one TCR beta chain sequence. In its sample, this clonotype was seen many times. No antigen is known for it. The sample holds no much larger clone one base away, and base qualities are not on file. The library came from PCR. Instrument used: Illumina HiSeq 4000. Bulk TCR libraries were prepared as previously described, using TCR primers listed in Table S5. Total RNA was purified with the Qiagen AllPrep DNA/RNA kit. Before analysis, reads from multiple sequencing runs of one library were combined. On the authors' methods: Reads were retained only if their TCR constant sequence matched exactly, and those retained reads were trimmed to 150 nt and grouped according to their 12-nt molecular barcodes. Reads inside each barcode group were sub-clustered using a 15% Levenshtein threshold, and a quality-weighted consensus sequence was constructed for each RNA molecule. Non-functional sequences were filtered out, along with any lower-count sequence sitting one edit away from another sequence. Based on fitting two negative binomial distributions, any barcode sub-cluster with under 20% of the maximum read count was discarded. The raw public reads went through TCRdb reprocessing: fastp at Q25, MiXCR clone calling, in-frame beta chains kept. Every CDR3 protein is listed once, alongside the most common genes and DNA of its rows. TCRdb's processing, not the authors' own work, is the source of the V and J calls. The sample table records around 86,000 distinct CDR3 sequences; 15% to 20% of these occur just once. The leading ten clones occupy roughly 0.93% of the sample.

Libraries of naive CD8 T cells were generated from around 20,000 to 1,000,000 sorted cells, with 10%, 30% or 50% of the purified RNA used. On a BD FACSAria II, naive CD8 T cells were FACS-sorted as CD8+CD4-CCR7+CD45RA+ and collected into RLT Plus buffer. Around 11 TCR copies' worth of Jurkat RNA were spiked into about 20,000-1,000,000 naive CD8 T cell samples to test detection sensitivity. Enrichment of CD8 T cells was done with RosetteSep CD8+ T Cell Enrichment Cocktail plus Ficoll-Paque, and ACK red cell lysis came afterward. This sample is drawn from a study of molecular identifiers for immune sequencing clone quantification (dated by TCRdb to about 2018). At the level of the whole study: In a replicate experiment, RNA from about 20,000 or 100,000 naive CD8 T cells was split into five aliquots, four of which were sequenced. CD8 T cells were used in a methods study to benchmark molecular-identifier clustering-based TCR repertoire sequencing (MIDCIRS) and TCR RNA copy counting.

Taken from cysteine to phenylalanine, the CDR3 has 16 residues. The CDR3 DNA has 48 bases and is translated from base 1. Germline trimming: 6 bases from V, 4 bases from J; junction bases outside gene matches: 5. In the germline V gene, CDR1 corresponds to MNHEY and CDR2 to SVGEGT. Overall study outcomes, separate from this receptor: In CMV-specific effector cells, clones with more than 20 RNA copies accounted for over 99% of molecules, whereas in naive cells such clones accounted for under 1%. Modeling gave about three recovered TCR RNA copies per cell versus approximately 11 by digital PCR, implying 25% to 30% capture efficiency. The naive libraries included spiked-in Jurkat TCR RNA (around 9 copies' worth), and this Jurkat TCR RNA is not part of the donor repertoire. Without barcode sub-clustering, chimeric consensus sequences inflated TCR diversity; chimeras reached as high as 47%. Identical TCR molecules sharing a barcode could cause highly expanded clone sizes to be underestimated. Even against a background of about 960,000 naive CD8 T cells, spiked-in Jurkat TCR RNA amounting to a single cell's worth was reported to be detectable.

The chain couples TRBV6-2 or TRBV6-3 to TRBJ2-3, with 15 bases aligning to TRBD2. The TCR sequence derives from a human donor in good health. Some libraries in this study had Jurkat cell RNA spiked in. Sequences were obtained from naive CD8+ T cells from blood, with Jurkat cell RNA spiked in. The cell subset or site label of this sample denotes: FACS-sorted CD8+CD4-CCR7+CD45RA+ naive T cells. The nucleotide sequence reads TGTGCCAGCAGCAAGGGACTAGCGGGGGGTTCAGATACGCAGTATTTT. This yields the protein CASSKGLAGGSDTQYF.